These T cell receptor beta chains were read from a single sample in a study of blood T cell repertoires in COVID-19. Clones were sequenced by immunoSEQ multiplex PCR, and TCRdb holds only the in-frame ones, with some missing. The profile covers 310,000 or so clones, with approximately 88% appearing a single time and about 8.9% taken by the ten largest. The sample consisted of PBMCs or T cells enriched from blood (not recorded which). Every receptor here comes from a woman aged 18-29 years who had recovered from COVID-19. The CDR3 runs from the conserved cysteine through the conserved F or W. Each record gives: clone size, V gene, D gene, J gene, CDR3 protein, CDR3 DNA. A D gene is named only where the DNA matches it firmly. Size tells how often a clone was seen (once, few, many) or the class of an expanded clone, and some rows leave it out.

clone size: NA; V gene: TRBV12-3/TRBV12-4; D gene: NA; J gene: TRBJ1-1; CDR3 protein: CASQYTWTEAFF; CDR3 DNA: TGTGCCAGTCAGTATACCTGGACTGAAGCTTTCTTT
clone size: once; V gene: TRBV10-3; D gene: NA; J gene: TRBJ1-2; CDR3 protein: CAISESGGRGYTF; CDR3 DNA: TGTGCCATCAGTGAGTCGGGGGGGCGAGGCTACACCTTC
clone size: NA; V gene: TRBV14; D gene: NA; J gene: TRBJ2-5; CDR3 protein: CASSQDYRETQYF; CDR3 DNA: TGTGCCAGCAGCCAAGATTATCGGGAGACCCAGTACTTC
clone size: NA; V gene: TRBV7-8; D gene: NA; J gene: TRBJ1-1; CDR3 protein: CASSPGTINTEAFF; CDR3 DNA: TGTGCCAGCAGCCCCGGGACAATAAACACTGAAGCTTTCTTT
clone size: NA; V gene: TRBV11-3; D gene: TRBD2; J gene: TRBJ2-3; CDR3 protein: CASSLGLSSGASTDTQYF; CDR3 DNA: TGTGCCAGCAGCTTAGGTCTGTCTAGCGGGGCCAGCACAGATACGCAGTATTTT
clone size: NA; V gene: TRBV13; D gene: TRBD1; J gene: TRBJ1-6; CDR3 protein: CASSPRGTGRNSPLHF; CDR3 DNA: TGTGCCAGCAGCCCTCGAGGGACAGGGAGGAATTCACCCCTCCACTTT
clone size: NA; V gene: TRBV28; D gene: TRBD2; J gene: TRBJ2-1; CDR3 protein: CASSLSGLASNEQFF; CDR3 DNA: TGTGCCAGCAGTTTATCGGGACTAGCCTCTAATGAGCAGTTCTTC
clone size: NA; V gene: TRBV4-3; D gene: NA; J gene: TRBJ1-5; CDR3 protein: CASSQDPRRDQPQHF; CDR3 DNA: TGCGCCAGCAGCCAAGACCCCAGGAGGGACCAGCCCCAGCATTTT
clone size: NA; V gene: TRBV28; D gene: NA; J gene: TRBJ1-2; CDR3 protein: CASMGDKRGYTF; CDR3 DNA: TGTGCCAGCATGGGGGACAAGAGGGGCTACACCTTC
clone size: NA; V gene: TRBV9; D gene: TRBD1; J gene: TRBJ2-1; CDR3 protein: CASSVLDRDNEQFF; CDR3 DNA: TGTGCCAGCAGCGTCTTGGACAGGGACAATGAGCAGTTCTTC
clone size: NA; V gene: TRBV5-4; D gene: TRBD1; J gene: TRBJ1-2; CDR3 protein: CASSRNLDRGRGYTF; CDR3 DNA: TGTGCCAGCAGCCGAAACCTCGACAGGGGCAGAGGCTACACCTTC
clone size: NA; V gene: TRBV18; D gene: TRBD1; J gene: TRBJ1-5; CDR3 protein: CASSRRGTGEGGQPQHF; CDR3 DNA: TGTGCCAGCTCACGACGAGGGACAGGAGAAGGGGGTCAGCCCCAGCATTTT
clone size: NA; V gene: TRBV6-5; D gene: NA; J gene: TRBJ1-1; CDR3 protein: CASSYDISLNTEAFF; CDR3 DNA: TGTGCCAGCAGCTATGACATCTCCTTGAACACTGAAGCTTTCTTT
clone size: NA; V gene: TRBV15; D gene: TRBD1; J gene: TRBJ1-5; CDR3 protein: CATRIEPGGHQPQHF; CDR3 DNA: TGTGCCACCAGAATAGAGCCAGGGGGCCATCAGCCCCAGCATTTT
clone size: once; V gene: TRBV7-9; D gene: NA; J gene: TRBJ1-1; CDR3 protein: CASIRPGGGNTEAFF; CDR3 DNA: TGTGCCAGCATAAGGCCAGGCGGAGGGAACACTGAAGCTTTCTTT
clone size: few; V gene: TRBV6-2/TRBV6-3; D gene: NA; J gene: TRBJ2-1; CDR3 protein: CASSYSGEANEQFF; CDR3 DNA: TGTGCCAGCAGTTACTCAGGGGAGGCGAATGAGCAGTTCTTC
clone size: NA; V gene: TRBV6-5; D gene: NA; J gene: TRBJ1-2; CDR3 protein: CASTIMGGTSYTF; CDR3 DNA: TGTGCCAGTACCATCATGGGGGGAACTAGCTACACCTTC
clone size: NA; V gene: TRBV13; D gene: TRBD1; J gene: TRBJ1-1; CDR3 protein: CASSQENRDRGTEAFF; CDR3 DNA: TGTGCCAGCAGTCAAGAGAACCGGGACAGAGGGACTGAAGCTTTCTTT
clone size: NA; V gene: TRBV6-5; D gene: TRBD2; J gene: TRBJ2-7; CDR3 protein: CASRTGTSGNYEQYF; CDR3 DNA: TGTGCCAGCAGAACCGGGACTAGCGGAAACTACGAGCAGTACTTC
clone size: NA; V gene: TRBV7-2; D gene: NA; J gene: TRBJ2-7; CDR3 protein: CASSIYNEQYF; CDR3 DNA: TGTGCCAGCAGCATTTACAACGAGCAGTACTTC
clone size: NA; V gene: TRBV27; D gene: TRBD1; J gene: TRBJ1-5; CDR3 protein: CASRRRFEKKGAGQPQHF; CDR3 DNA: TGTGCCAGCAGAAGGCGGTTCGAGAAAAAGGGGGCAGGACAGCCCCAGCATTTT
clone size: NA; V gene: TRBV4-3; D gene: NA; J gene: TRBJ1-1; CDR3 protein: CASSQGVPGGNMAFF; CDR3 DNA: TGCGCCAGCAGCCAAGGGGTCCCTGGCGGGAACATGGCTTTCTTT
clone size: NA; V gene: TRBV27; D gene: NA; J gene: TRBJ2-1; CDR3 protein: CASSLLEQEVNEQFF; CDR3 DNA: TGTGCCAGCAGTTTGCTTGAGCAGGAGGTCAATGAGCAGTTCTTC
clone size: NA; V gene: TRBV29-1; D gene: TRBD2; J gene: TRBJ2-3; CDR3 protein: CSVDLASSGLKYF; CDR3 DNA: TGCAGCGTTGATCTCGCGTCTAGCGGTTTGAAGTATTTT
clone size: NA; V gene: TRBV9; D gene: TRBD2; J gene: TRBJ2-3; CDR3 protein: CASSPLSLAVSTDTQYF; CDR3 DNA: TGTGCCAGCAGCCCGCTTTCACTAGCGGTTAGCACAGATACGCAGTATTTT
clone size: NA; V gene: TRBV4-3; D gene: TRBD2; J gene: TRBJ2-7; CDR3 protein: CASSQSAGAPYEQYF; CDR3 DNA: TGCGCCAGCAGCCAATCAGCGGGGGCACCGTACGAGCAGTACTTC
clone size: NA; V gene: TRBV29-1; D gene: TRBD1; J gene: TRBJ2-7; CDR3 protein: CSVSTTGTGDEQYF; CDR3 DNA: TGCAGCGTTTCCACAACCGGGACAGGGGACGAGCAGTACTTC
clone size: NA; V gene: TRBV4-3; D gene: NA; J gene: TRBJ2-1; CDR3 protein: CASSQMGGGSSYNEQFF; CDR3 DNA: TGCGCCAGCAGCCAGATGGGGGGCGGGAGCTCCTACAATGAGCAGTTCTTC
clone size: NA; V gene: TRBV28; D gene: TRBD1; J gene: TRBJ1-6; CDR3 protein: CASSSRTGGNSPLHF; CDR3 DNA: TGTGCCAGCAGTTCCCGGACAGGGGGAAATTCACCCCTCCACTTT
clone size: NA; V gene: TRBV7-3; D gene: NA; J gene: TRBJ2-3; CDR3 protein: CASSLGSGLTDTQYF; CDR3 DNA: TGTGCCAGCAGCTTAGGTTCCGGACTAACAGATACGCAGTATTTT
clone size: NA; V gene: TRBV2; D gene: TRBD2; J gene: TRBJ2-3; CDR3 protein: CASRWIAGDTQYF; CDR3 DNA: TGTGCCAGCAGGTGGATAGCGGGTGATACGCAGTATTTT
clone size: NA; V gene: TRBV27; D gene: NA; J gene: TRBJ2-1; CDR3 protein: CASSLSTGEQFF; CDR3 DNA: TGTGCCAGCAGTTTATCAACTGGTGAGCAGTTCTTC
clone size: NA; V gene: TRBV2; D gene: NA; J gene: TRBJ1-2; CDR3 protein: CASTQGGYDGYTF; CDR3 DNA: TGTGCCAGCACGCAGGGCGGTTACGACGGCTACACCTTC
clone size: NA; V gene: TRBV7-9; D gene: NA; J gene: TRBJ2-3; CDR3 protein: CASRGAVGDTQYF; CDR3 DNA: TGTGCCAGCAGGGGAGCGGTGGGTGATACGCAGTATTTT
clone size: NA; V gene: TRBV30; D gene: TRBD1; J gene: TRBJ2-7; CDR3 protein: CAWIPDRSSYEQYF; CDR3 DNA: TGTGCCTGGATACCGGACAGGAGCTCCTACGAGCAGTACTTC
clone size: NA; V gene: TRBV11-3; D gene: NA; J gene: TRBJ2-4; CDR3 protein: CASSSRGDSFEAIQYF; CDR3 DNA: TGTGCCAGCAGCTCACGAGGTGACAGTTTCGAGGCCATTCAGTACTTC
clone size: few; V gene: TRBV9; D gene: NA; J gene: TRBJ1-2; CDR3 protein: CASSVVETGGYTF; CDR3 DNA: TGTGCCAGCAGCGTAGTGGAGACAGGCGGCTACACCTTC
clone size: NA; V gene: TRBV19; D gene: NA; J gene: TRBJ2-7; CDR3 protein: CASSRSTRRGEQYF; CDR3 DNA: TGTGCCAGTAGTAGATCTACTCGCAGGGGCGAGCAGTACTTC
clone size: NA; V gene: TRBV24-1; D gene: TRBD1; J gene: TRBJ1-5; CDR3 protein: CATQGAPGNQPQHF; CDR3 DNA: TGTGCCACCCAGGGGGCGCCTGGGAATCAGCCCCAGCATTTT
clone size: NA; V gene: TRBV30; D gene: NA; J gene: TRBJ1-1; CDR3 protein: CAWSVQGDTEAFF; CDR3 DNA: TGTGCCTGGAGTGTCCAGGGCGACACTGAAGCTTTCTTT
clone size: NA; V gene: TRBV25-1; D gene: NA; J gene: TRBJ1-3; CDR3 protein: CASSVNTGNTIYF; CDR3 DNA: TGTGCCAGCAGTGTTAACACTGGAAACACCATATATTTT
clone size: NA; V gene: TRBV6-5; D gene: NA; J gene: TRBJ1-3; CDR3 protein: CASSHRESTGNTIYF; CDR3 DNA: TGTGCCAGCAGTCACAGGGAAAGTACTGGAAACACCATATATTTT
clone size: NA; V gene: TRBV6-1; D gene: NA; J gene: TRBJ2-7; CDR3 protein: CASSVVTPSYEQYF; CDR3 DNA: TGTGCCAGCAGTGTGGTCACACCTTCCTACGAGCAGTACTTC
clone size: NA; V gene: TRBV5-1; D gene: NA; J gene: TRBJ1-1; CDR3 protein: CASGKDRQLNTEAFF; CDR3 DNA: TGCGCCAGCGGAAAAGACAGACAGCTGAACACTGAAGCTTTCTTT
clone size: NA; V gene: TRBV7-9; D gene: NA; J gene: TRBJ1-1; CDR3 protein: CASSFQGNTEAFF; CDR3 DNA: TGTGCCAGCAGCTTCCAGGGGAACACTGAAGCTTTCTTT
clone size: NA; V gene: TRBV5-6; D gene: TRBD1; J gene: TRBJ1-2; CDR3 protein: CASSSRDRGGYTF; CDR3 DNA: TGTGCCAGCAGCTCCCGGGACAGAGGGGGCTACACCTTC
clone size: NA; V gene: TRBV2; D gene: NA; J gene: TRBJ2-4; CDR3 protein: CASSDYLAKNIQYF; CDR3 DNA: TGTGCCAGCAGTGACTATCTAGCCAAAAACATTCAGTACTTC
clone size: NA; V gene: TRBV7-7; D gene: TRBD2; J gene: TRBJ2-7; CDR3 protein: CASSLGAGEIYEQYF; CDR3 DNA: TGTGCCAGCAGCTTAGGAGCGGGAGAGATCTACGAGCAGTACTTC